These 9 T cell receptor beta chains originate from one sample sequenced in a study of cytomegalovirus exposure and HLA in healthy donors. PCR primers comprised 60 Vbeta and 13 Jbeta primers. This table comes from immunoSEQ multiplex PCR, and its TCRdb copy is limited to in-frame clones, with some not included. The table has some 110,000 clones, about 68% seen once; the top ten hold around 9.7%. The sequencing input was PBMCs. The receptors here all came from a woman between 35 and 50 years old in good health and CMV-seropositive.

This chain's CDR3 is CASSPDSTVSEKLFF. The CDR3 region has the DNA TGTGCCAGTAGTCCCGACAGCACGGTTTCCGAAAAACTGTTTTTT. The chain couples TRBV19 to TRBJ1-4; tentatively, D is TRBD1 (5 bases). The CDR3 is 15 residues long. CDR1 and CDR2 from the germline V gene are LNHDA and SQIVND (reference sequence). V lost 5 bases and J 8 bases, leaving 18 bases between the germline ends. The full variable domain, in which reference TRBV19 and TRBJ1-4 provide the parts outside the CDR3, is DGGITQSPKYLFRKEGQNVTLSCEQNLNHDAMYWYRQDPGQGLRLIYYSQIVNDFQKGDIAEGYSVSREKKESFPLTVTSAQKNPTAFYLCASSPDSTVSEKLFFGSGTQLSVL.

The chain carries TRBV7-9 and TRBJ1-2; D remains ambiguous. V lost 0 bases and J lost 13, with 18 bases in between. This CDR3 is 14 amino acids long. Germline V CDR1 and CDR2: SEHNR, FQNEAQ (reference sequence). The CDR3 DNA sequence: TGTGCCAGCAGCTTAGCGCGGAGGAGAGGAGCCGGCACCTTC. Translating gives CASSLARRRGAGTF.

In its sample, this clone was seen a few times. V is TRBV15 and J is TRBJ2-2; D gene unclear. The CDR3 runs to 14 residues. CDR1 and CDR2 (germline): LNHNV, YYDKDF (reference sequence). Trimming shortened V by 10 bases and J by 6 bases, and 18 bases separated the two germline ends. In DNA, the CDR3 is TGTGCCATTGAAGACACTGTCATCCCCGGGGAGCTGTTTTTT. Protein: CAIEDTVIPGELFF.

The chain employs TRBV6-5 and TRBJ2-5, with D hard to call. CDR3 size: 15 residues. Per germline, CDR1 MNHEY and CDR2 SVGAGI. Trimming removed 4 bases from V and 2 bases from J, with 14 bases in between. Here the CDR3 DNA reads TGTGCCAGCAGTTTTGCCCCTATGATGCAAGAGACCCAGTACTTC. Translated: CASSFAPMMQETQYF.

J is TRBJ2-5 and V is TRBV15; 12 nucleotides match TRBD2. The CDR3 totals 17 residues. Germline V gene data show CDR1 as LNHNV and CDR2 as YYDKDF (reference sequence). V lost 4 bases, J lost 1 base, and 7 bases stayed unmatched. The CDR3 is CATSTGTSGPPQETQYF. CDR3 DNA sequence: TGTGCCACCAGCACGGGGACTAGCGGGCCTCCCCAAGAGACCCAGTACTTC.

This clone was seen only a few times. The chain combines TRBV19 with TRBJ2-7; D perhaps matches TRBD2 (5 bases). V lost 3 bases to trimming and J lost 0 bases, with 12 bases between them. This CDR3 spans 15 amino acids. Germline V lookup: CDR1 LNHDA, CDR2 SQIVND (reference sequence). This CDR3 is CASSIAGINSYEQYF. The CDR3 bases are TGTGCCAGTAGTATCGCCGGGATCAACTCCTACGAGCAGTACTTC.

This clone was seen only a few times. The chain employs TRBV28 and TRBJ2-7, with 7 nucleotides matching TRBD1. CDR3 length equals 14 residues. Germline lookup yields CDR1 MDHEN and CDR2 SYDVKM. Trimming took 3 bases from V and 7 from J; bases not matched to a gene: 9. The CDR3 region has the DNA TGTGCCAGCAGTTTTAGTGAGGGGGCGAGGGAGCAGTACTTC. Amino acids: CASSFSEGAREQYF.

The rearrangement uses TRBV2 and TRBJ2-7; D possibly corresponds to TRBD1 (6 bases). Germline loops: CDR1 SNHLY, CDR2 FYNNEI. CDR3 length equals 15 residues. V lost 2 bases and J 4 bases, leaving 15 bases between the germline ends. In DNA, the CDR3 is TGTGCCAGCAGTGAATTTCGTCAGGGGACGTACGAGCAGTACTTC. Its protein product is CASSEFRQGTYEQYF.

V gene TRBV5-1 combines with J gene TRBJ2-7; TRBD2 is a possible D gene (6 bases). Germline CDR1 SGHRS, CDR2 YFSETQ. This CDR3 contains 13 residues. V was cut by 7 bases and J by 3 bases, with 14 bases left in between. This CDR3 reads CASSPSTSYEQYF. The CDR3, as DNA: TGCGCCAGCTCTCCGTCGACTAGCTACGAGCAGTACTTC.